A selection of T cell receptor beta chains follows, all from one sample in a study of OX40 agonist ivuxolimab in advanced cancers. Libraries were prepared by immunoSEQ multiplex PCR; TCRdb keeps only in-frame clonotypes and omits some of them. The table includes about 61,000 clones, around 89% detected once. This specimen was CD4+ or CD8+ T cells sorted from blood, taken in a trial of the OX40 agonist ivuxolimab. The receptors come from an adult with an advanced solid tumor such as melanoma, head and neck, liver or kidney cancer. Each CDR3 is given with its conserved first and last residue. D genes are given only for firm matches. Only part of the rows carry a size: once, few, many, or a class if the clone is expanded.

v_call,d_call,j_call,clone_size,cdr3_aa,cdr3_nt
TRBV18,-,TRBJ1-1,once,CASSPGHSNTEAFF,TGTGCCAGCTCACCAGGACACTCGAACACTGAAGCTTTCTTT
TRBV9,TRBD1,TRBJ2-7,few,CASSAFGTGTYEQYF,TGTGCCAGCAGCGCTTTCGGGACAGGGACCTACGAGCAGTACTTC
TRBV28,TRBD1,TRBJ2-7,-,CASKTSGTGTYEQYF,TGTGCCAGCAAAACATCCGGGACAGGAACCTACGAGCAGTACTTC
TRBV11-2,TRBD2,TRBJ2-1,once,CASSFTGGTSHNEQFF,TGTGCCAGCAGCTTTACGGGGGGGACTAGCCACAATGAGCAGTTCTTC
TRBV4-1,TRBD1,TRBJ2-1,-,CASSALGEHRGYDEQFF,TGCGCCAGCAGCGCCCTCGGAGAGCACAGGGGATACGATGAGCAGTTCTTC
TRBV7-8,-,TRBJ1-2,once,CASSLAPGTTNYGYTF,TGTGCCAGCAGCTTAGCTCCCGGGACAACTAACTATGGCTACACCTTC
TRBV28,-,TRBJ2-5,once,CASSLSSSRLFQETQYF,TGTGCCAGCAGTTTATCGAGCAGCCGACTTTTCCAAGAGACCCAGTACTTC
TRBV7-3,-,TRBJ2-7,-,CASSSEPGSEQYF,TGTGCCAGCAGCTCAGAACCGGGGTCCGAGCAGTACTTC
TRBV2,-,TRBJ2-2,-,CASSGTANTGELFF,TGTGCCAGCAGTGGAACCGCGAACACCGGGGAGCTGTTTTTT
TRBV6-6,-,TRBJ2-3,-,CASSRQGADTQYF,TGTGCCAGCAGCCGTCAGGGCGCGGATACGCAGTATTTT
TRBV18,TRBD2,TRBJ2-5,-,CASSLLATSTETQYF,TGTGCCAGCTCACTACTAGCGACCTCTACAGAGACCCAGTACTTC
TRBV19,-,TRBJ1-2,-,CASSLGQWNNYGYTF,TGTGCCAGTAGCCTGGGACAATGGAATAACTATGGCTACACCTTC
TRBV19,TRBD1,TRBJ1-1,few,CATRERPGGLNTEAFF,TGTGCCACTAGGGAACGGCCAGGGGGCCTTAACACTGAAGCTTTCTTT
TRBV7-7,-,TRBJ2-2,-,CASSLTRAGELFF,TGTGCTAGCAGCTTAACTAGAGCCGGGGAGCTGTTTTTT
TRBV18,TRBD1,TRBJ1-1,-,CASSPQGANTEAFF,TGTGCCAGCTCTCCCCAGGGGGCGAACACTGAAGCTTTCTTT
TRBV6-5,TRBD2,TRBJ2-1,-,CATLLAGVPYNEQFF,TGTGCCACCCTACTAGCGGGAGTCCCCTACAATGAGCAGTTCTTC
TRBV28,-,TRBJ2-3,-,CASSFLSDSKSTDTQYF,TGTGCCAGCAGTTTTCTTTCGGACAGCAAAAGCACAGATACGCAGTATTTT
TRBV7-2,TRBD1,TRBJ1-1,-,CASSLTRDRVEAFF,TGTGCCAGCAGCTTAACCCGGGACAGGGTTGAAGCTTTCTTT
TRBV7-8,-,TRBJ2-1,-,CASSFPLTEQFF,TGTGCCAGCAGCTTTCCCCTAACTGAGCAGTTCTTC
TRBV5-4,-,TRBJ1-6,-,CASSFPDQGSPLHF,TGTGCCAGCAGCTTTCCTGACCAGGGTTCACCCCTCCACTTT
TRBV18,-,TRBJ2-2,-,CASSPPEDTGELFF,TGTGCCAGCTCACCACCTGAGGACACCGGGGAGCTGTTTTTT
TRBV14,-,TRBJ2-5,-,CASSQGSGGQTQYF,TGTGCCAGCAGCCAGGGGTCCGGGGGACAGACCCAGTACTTC
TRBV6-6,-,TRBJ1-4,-,CASRSSPQASNEKLFF,TGTGCCAGCAGGTCCTCTCCACAGGCTTCTAATGAAAAACTGTTTTTT
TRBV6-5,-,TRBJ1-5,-,CASSPRGGGVQPQHF,TGTGCCAGCAGCCCGCGCGGGGGAGGAGTTCAGCCCCAGCATTTT
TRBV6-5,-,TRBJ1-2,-,CASTQGPYGYTF,TGTGCCAGCACCCAGGGCCCTTATGGCTACACCTTC
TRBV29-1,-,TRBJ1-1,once,CSVVTTAMNTEAFF,TGCAGCGTTGTTACGACGGCCATGAACACTGAAGCTTTCTTT
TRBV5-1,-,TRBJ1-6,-,CASSLGMGRGDSPLHF,TGCGCCAGCAGCTTGGGGATGGGACGCGGGGATTCACCCCTCCACTTT
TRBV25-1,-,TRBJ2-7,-,CASSATGTVGREQYF,TGTGCCAGCAGCGCTACCGGGACCGTGGGTCGCGAGCAGTACTTC
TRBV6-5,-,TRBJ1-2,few,CASSYSASAYGYTF,TGTGCCAGCAGTTACTCGGCCAGCGCCTATGGCTACACCTTC
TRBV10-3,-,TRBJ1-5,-,CAISGQVGQPQHF,TGTGCCATCAGTGGACAGGTGGGACAGCCCCAGCATTTT
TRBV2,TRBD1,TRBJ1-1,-,CASTVRTGGTEAFF,TGTGCCAGCACCGTACGGACAGGGGGCACTGAAGCTTTCTTT
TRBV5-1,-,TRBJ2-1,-,CASSLASTPGSYNEQFF,TGCGCCAGCAGCTTGGCCTCCACCCCGGGATCTTACAATGAGCAGTTCTTC
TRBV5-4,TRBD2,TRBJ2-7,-,CASSGGTSGSVTYEQYF,TGTGCCAGCAGCGGGGGGACTAGCGGGAGTGTTACCTACGAGCAGTACTTC
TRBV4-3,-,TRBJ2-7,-,CASSQDLASAAYEQYF,TGCGCCAGCAGCCAAGACTTGGCTAGCGCCGCCTACGAGCAGTACTTC
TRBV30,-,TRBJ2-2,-,CAWSGNRVSGAGELFF,TGTGCCTGGAGTGGTAACAGGGTGTCGGGCGCCGGGGAGCTGTTTTTT
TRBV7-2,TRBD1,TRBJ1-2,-,CASSGGKQGNYGYTF,TGTGCCAGCAGTGGGGGGAAACAGGGGAACTATGGCTACACCTTC
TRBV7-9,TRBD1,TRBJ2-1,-,CASSPGQGVLNEQFF,TGTGCCAGCAGCCCGGGACAGGGGGTCCTCAATGAGCAGTTCTTC
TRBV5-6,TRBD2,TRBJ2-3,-,CASSSELAGYTDTQYF,TGTGCCAGCAGCTCTGAGCTAGCGGGTTACACAGATACGCAGTATTTT
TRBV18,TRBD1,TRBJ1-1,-,CASPGQGGTEAFF,TGTGCCAGCCCAGGACAGGGAGGCACTGAAGCTTTCTTT
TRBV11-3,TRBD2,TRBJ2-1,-,CASSLDSGTGDEQFF,TGTGCCAGCAGCTTAGATAGCGGGACGGGAGATGAGCAGTTCTTC
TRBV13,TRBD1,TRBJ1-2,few,CASSSGTGAPARYGYTF,TGTGCCAGCAGTTCCGGGACAGGGGCGCCCGCCCGCTATGGCTACACCTTC
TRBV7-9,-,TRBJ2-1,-,CASSLVQGKYNEQFF,TGTGCCAGCAGCTTAGTCCAGGGAAAGTACAATGAGCAGTTCTTC
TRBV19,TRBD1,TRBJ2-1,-,CASTLTGSSYNEQFF,TGTGCCAGTACCCTGACAGGGAGCTCCTACAATGAGCAGTTCTTC
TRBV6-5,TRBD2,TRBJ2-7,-,CASSSGGYEQYF,TGTGCCAGCAGCTCCGGGGGGTACGAGCAGTACTTC
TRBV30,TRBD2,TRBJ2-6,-,CAWASGTSGVSGANVLTF,TGTGCCTGGGCATCCGGGACTAGCGGGGTCTCTGGGGCCAACGTCCTGACTTTC
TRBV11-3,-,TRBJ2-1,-,CASSFSGVNNEQFF,TGTGCCAGCAGCTTCTCCGGGGTCAACAATGAGCAGTTCTTC
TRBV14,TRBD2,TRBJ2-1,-,CASSLTSGRRFEQFF,TGTGCCAGCAGCCTAACTAGCGGGAGAAGGTTTGAGCAGTTCTTC
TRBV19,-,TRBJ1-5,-,CASMEGSHSNQPQHF,TGTGCCAGTATGGAGGGGTCCCATAGCAATCAGCCCCAGCATTTT